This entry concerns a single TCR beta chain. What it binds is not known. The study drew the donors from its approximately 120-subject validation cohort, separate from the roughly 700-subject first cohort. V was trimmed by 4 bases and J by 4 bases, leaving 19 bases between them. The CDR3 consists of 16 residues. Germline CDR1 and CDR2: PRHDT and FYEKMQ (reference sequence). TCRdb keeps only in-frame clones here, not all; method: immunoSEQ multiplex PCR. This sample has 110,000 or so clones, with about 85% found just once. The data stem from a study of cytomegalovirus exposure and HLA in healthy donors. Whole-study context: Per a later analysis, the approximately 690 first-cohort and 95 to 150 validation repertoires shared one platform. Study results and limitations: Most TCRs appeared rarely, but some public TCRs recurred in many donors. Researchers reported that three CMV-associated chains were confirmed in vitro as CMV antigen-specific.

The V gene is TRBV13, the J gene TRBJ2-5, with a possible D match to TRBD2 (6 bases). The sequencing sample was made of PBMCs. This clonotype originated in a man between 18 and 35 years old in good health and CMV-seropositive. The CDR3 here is CASSSWRGRMVETQYF. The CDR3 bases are TGTGCCAGCAGCTCCTGGCGGGGTAGGATGGTAGAGACCCAGTACTTC.